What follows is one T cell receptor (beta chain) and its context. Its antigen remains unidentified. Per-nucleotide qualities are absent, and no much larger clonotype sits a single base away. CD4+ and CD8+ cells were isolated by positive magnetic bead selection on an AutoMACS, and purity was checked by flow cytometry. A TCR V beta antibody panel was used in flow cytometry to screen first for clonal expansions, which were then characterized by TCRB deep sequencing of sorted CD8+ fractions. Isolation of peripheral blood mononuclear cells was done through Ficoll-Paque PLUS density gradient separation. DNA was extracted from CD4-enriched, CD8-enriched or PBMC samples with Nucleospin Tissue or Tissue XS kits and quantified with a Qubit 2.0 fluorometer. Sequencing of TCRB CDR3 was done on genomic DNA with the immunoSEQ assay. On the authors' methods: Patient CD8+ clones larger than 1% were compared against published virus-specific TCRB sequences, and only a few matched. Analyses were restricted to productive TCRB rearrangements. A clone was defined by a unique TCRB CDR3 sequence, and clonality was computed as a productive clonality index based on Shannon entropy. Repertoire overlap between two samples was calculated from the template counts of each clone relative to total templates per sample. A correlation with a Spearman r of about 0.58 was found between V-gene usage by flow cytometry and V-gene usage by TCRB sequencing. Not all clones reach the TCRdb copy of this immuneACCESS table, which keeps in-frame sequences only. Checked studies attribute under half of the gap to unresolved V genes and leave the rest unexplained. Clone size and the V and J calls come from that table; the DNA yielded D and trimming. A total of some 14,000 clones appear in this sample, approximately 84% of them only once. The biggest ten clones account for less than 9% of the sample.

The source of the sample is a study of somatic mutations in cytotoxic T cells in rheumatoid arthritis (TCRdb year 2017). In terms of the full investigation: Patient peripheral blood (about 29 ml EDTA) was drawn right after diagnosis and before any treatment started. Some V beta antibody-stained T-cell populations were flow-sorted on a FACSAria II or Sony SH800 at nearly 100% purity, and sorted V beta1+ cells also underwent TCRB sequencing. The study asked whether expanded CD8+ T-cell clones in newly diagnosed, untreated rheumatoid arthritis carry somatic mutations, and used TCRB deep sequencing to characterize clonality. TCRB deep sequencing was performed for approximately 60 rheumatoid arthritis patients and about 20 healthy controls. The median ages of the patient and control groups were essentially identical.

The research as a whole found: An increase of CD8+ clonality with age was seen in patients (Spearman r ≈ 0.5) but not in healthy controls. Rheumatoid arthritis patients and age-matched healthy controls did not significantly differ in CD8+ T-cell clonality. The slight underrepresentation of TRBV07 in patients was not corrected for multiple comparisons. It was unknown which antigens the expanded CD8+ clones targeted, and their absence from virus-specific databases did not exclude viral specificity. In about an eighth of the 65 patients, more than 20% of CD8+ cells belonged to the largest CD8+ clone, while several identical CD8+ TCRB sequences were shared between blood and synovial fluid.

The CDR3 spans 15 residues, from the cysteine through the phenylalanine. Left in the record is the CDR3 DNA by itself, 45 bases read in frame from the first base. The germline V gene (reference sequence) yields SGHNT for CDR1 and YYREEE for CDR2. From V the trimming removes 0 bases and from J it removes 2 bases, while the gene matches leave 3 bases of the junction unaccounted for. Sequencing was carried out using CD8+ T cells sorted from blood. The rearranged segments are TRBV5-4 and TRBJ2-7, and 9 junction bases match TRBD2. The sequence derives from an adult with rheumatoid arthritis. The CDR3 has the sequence CASSLVPSGTYEQYF. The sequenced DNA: TGTGCCAGCAGCTTGGTTCCTAGCGGGACCTACGAGCAGTACTTC. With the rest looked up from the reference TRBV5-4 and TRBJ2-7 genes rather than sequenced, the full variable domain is ETGVTQSPTHLIKTRGQQVTLRCSSQSGHNTVSWYQQALGQGPQFIFQYYREEENGRGNFPPRFSGLQFPNYSSELNVNALELDDSALYLCASSLVPSGTYEQYFGPGTRLTVT.